This T cell receptor beta chain was captured by sequencing in a study of T cell responses to AZD1222 COVID-19 vaccine. Study observations and caveats: Just 5 to 7 AZD1222 recipients were seropositive at baseline. Distributed over spike, vaccine-associated CD4 TCRs predominated at 160-218 and 743-854. Two doses of AZD1222 preceded a rise in Spike-specific TCR breadth and depth.

Sequencing was performed with immunoSEQ multiplex PCR; in TCRdb, only in-frame clones are kept and a portion is missing. The sample consists of more than 100,000 clones, 88% of them appearing once. This CDR3 is 15 amino acids long. V was trimmed by 2 bases and J by 4 bases, leaving 15 bases between them. Germline values: CDR1 SGHKS, CDR2 YYEKEE (reference sequence). This clone was observed a few times. No antigen is known for it. This chain uses TRBV5-5 with TRBJ1-1; TRBD1 is a possible D gene (5 bases). This specimen was peripheral blood, taken on day 0 of AZD1222 vaccination. This TCR was recovered from an adult in good health. CDR3 coding DNA: TGTGCCAGCAGCTTAGTTTCGGGTAGGGGCACTGAAGCTTTCTTT. Translation: CASSLVSGRGTEAFF.